The 7 T cell receptor beta chains given below trace back to one sample, sequenced in a study of cytomegalovirus exposure and HLA in healthy donors. Amplification used 60 Vbeta primers and 13 Jbeta primers. Libraries were prepared by immunoSEQ multiplex PCR; TCRdb keeps only in-frame clonotypes and omits some of them. This sample has about 130,000 clones; roughly 75% occur once, and the top ten carry roughly 5.7%. Sequencing input: PBMCs. Receptors were obtained from a young man in good health and CMV-seronegative.

The CDR3 DNA reads as TGTGCCAGCAGTTTATCCCCAACAGGGTTGGCGGACACTGAAGCTTTCTTT. This encodes CASSLSPTGLADTEAFF. This chain joins TRBV28 and TRBJ1-1; tentative D call: TRBD1 (6 bases). The CDR3 runs 17 residues. V lost 1 base, J lost 3 bases, and 18 bases lay in between. Germline assignment: CDR1 MDHEN and CDR2 SYDVKM.

The chain combines TRBV29-1 with TRBJ2-5; 8 nucleotides align to TRBD2. Near its end, the DNA agrees better with TRBJ2-7, so the J call may be wrong. This CDR3 region has 14 residues. Germline V gives CDR1 SQVTM, CDR2 ANQGSEA. The CDR3 protein is CSVEGTGGAYEQYF. In DNA form, the CDR3 reads TGCAGCGTTGAAGGGACGGGGGGGGCTTACGAGCAGTACTTC.

Written as DNA, the CDR3 is TGTGCCAGCAGCACCAGGAACTCTGGAAACACCATATATTTT. This gives the protein CASSTRNSGNTIYF. The chain is built from TRBV5-4 and TRBJ1-3; D is undetermined. Trimming removed 4 bases at V and 0 bases at J, with 8 bases between. CDR3 length equals 14 residues. Germline CDR1 is SGHNT and CDR2 is YYREEE (reference sequence). The complete variable domain, with remaining parts taken from reference TRBV5-4 and TRBJ1-3, reads ETGVTQSPTHLIKTRGQQVTLRCSSQSGHNTVSWYQQALGQGPQFIFQYYREEENGRGNFPPRFSGLQFPNYSSELNVNALELDDSALYLCASSTRNSGNTIYFGEGSWLTVV.

The chain combines TRBV7-9 with TRBJ2-1; 8 nucleotides agree with TRBD2. The V and J ends lost 4 bases and 4 bases, in that order; junction bases with no gene match: 6. Looked up from germline, CDR1 is SEHNR and CDR2 is FQNEAQ (reference sequence). The CDR3 loop spans 15 amino acids. The CDR3 bases are TGTGCCAGCAGCTCAGAGACTAGCGAGTACAATGAGCAGTTCTTC. This translates into CASSSETSEYNEQFF.

This clone was picked up a small number of times. This chain connects TRBV20-1 to TRBJ1-2; D is uncertain. CDR3 length: 9 amino acids. Germline assignment: CDR1 DFQATT and CDR2 SNEGSKA (reference sequence). V lost 5 bases, J lost 8 bases, and 6 bases lay in between. The CDR3 is CSAALGYTF. The CDR3 DNA reads TGCAGTGCTGCGTTAGGCTACACCTTC.

The chain uses TRBV9 and TRBJ1-1; perhaps TRBD1 as D (5 bases). V was pared by 4 bases and J by 1 base, with 11 bases between. This CDR3 is 14 amino acids long. CDR1 is SGDLS and CDR2 is YYNGEE in the germline V gene. The CDR3 here is CASSLGGGNTEAFF. The CDR3 DNA follows: TGTGCCAGCAGCCTCGGGGGAGGGAACACTGAAGCTTTCTTT.

The V gene is TRBV5-1, the J gene TRBJ2-3, with D uncertain. The germline gives CDR1 SGHRS, CDR2 YFSETQ. Trimming cost V 0 bases and J 4 bases, with 9 bases left between them. This CDR3 has 14 amino acids. The CDR3: CASSLDSVSDTQYF. The CDR3, as DNA: TGCGCCAGCAGCTTGGATTCAGTTTCAGATACGCAGTATTTT.